This passage covers 29 T cell receptor beta chains from one sample sequenced in a study of shared clonotypes between healthy human individuals. Profiled with immunoSEQ multiplex PCR; TCRdb holds only in-frame clones, not every one. The data show about 500,000 clones, around 77% seen once. The sample was PBMCs. These receptors came from a woman aged 40-49 years in good health. Some clones in this sample may be carry-over from other donors' samples.

Points on this clone: At one end the junction does not follow the germline gene, possibly because of a read error. CDR3 loop: CASRYSRAYDF. The CDR3 DNA sequence: TGTGCCAGCAGATACAGCCGGGCCTACGACTTC. The J gene is TRBJ2-5, the V gene TRBV2; D remains unclear. The germline V gene encodes CDR1 SNHLY and CDR2 FYNNEI. The CDR3 sequence is 11 residues long.

The genes are TRBV2 and TRBJ2-1; tentative D call: TRBD2 (6 bases). Germline CDR1 SNHLY, CDR2 FYNNEI. V lost 6 bases to trimming and J lost 12 bases, with 18 bases between them. This CDR3 comprises 13 residues. The CDR3, as DNA: TGTGCCAGCAGCAGGGAGGAGTATTCCGCGCAGTTCTTC. This encodes CASSREEYSAQFF.

This clone was observed once. A read error is possible here, since a much larger clone lies one base away. The J gene is TRBJ2-7, the V gene TRBV18; 8 bases agree with TRBD2. The CDR3 loop spans 14 amino acids. Germline CDR1 reads KGHSH; CDR2 reads LQKENI. The CDR3 sequence: CAGSPGTRDYEQYF. For the CDR3, the DNA is TGTGCCGGCTCCCCAGGGACTAGAGACTACGAGCAGTACTTC.

The J gene is TRBJ2-3, the V gene TRBV7-9; D is perhaps TRBD1 (6 bases). Trimming took 1 base from V and 6 from J, leaving 14 bases between them. This CDR3 has 15 residues. Germline loops: CDR1 SEHNR, CDR2 FQNEAQ (reference sequence). CDR3 sequence reads: CASSLVLYRVDTQYF. The CDR3 DNA reads as TGTGCCAGCAGCTTAGTATTGTACAGGGTCGATACGCAGTATTTT.

This clone was seen only a few times. A far more abundant clone sits one base away, making this likely a read error. The rearrangement links TRBV5-1 to TRBJ1-2; no clear D gene. The CDR3 runs 13 residues. Germline V CDR1 and CDR2: SGHRS, YFSETQ. The CDR3 DNA sequence: TGCGCCGGCAGCTTTGACGGTAACTATGGCTACACCTTC. Its translation: CAGSFDGNYGYTF.

The CDR3 DNA sequence: TGTGCCAGTAGTCACGGAACGGACAATCAGCCCCAGCATTTT. Its translation is CASSHGTDNQPQHF. The V and J genes are TRBV19 and TRBJ1-5; D remains ambiguous. The V and J ends lost 5 bases and 3 bases respectively, with 11 bases between them. CDR1 and CDR2 from the germline V gene are LNHDA and SQIVND (reference sequence). This CDR3 is 14 amino acids long.

The gene calls are TRBV7-7 and TRBJ2-1; 9 nucleotides align to TRBD1. Germline CDR1 reads SSHAT; CDR2 reads FNYEAQ (reference sequence). The J segment lost 9 bases and the V segment lost 4 bases, leaving 4 bases of the junction unmatched. The CDR3 totals 13 residues. CDR3 protein: CASSSQGAGEQFF. The CDR3 nucleotides read TGTGCCAGCAGCTCACAGGGGGCAGGTGAGCAGTTCTTC.

This clone was detected only once. The chain links TRBV27 to TRBJ2-2, with 9 bases lining up with TRBD2. Per germline, CDR1 MNHEY and CDR2 SMNVEV (reference sequence). Losses at the gene ends were 6 bases for V and 4 bases for J; bases not matched to a gene: 9. The CDR3 sequence is 16 residues long. The CDR3, as DNA: TGTGCCAGCAGATCCAGCGGGAGGATGTTCACCGGGGAGCTGTTTTTT. Its protein is CASRSSGRMFTGELFF.

The sample holds one count of this clone. A read error likely explains this, since a far larger clone differs by one base. The chain carries TRBV5-1 and TRBJ1-2; D unresolved. The CDR3 has 13 residues. CDR1 and CDR2 (germline): SGHRS, YFSETQ. The CDR3 region is CAGSLMDNYGYTF. DNA of the CDR3: TGCGCCGGCAGCTTAATGGATAACTATGGCTACACCTTC.

This chain connects TRBV5-4 to TRBJ1-4, with TRBD1 matching 7 bases. Germline CDR1 is SGHNT and CDR2 is YYREEE (reference sequence). The CDR3 consists of 15 residues. J gave up 11 bases and V 4 bases, and 14 bases lay outside the gene matches. The CDR3 loop reads CASSPGGQTNAKLFF. For the CDR3, the DNA is TGTGCCAGCAGCCCCGGGGGACAGACTAATGCGAAACTGTTTTTT.

The gene calls are TRBV4-1 and TRBJ2-1, with 12 bases that match TRBD2. J lost 2 bases, V lost 4 bases, and 6 bases had no gene match. CDR1 is MGHRA and CDR2 is YSYEKL in the germline V gene. The CDR3 covers 17 residues. The CDR3 region has the DNA TGCGCCAGCAGCCCCGGACTAGCGGGGCCACCCTACAATGAGCAGTTCTTC. Translated: CASSPGLAGPPYNEQFF.

V and J are TRBV18 and TRBJ2-2; 8 nucleotides align to TRBD1. The V and J ends lost 3 bases and 7 bases, in that order; junction bases with no gene match: 4. This CDR3 has 14 amino acids. Per the germline V gene, CDR1 is KGHSH and CDR2 is LQKENI. The DNA for the CDR3 is TGTGCCAGCTCACCCATGACAGGGGACGGGGAGCTGTTTTTT. Translation gives CASSPMTGDGELFF.

A word on this clone: This is likely an artifact of a read error, given a far larger clone one base away. Additional DNA sequences in this sample encode the identical CDR3. The chain employs TRBV5-1 and TRBJ2-5; 8 nucleotides line up with TRBD2. Germline values: CDR1 SGHRS, CDR2 YFSETQ. V gave up 4 bases and J gave up 11 bases; unmatched junction bases: 4. This CDR3 region has 11 residues. The CDR3: CASSAAGEQYF. The CDR3 DNA reads as TGCGCCAGCAGCGCAGCGGGGGAACAGTACTTC. Full variable domain (outside the CDR3, taken from reference TRBV5-1 and TRBJ2-5): KAGVTQTPRYLIKTRGQQVTLSCSPISGHRSVSWYQQTPGQGLQFLFEYFSETQRNKGNFPGRFSGRQFSNSRSEMNVSTLELGDSALYLCASSAAGEQYFGPGTRLLVL.

The CDR3 region is CASSRGTTYEQYF. The CDR3 bases are TGTGCCAGCAGCAGAGGGACAACCTACGAGCAGTACTTC. The chain employs TRBV27 and TRBJ2-5; tentative D call: TRBD1 (6 bases). The DNA end lines up better with TRBJ2-7; the J call may be wrong. This CDR3 region has 13 residues. Per germline, CDR1 MNHEY and CDR2 SMNVEV (reference sequence).

In regard to this clone: Other nucleotide sequences from this sample produce the same CDR3. The rearrangement links TRBV28 to TRBJ2-7, with TRBD1 matching over 8 bases. The ends lost 3 bases at V and 3 bases at J; junction bases unmatched: 1. CDR3 size: 13 residues. Looked up from germline, CDR1 is MDHEN and CDR2 is SYDVKM. The CDR3 DNA reads as TGTGCCAGCAGTTTCGGACAGGGCTACGAGCAGTACTTC. Encoded protein: CASSFGQGYEQYF.

On this clone itself: Since a far larger clone is one base different, this is likely a read error. The chain joins TRBV29-1 to TRBJ1-2; D is uncertain. There are 11 residues in the CDR3. CDR1 SQVTM and CDR2 ANQGSEA come from the germline V gene. CDR3 sequence (DNA): TGCAGCGAGTCCTCAAACTATGGCTACCCCTTC. Encoded protein: CSESSNYGYPF.

This sequence joins TRBV7-2 and TRBJ1-5; no clear D. With 5 bases removed from V and 0 bases from J, the gap between germline ends came to 5 bases. The CDR3 extends over 13 amino acids. Germline loops: CDR1 SGHTA, CDR2 FQGNSA. The CDR3 sequence is CASSTYSNQPQHF. The CDR3 DNA sequence: TGTGCCAGCAGCACCTATAGCAATCAGCCCCAGCATTTT.

This clone was observed a handful of times. V is TRBV2 and J is TRBJ1-5, with 8 bases lining up with TRBD1. V was clipped by 1 base and J by 7 bases; unmatched bases: 6. This CDR3 contains 15 residues. Germline CDR1 SNHLY, CDR2 FYNNEI. The CDR3 protein is CASSEVGQGVQPQHF. The CDR3 bases are TGTGCCAGCAGTGAAGTAGGACAGGGAGTGCAGCCCCAGCATTTT.

The chain uses TRBV11-2 and TRBJ2-7; 12 nucleotides agree with TRBD2. Germline trimming cut 5 bases from V and 6 bases from J; bases unmatched to any gene: 8. Germline V gene lookup returns CDR1 SGHAT and CDR2 FQNNGV. This CDR3 is built from 15 residues. CDR3 DNA: TGTGCCAGCAGCGCGACTAGCGGGAGTTTTGGCGAGCAGTACTTC. Its protein is CASSATSGSFGEQYF.

This chain uses TRBV6-6 with TRBJ1-1; no definite D call. The CDR3 extends over 14 amino acids. Per germline, CDR1 MNHNY and CDR2 SVGAGI (reference sequence). Between the trimmed V and J ends, which lost 6 bases and 1 base, there was a span of 12 bases. Written as DNA, the CDR3 is TGTGCCAGCAGCCCCAACCAGGAGAACACTGAAGCTTTCTTT. Residues: CASSPNQENTEAFF.

This chain joins TRBV7-2 and TRBJ1-2; D remains unclear. The CDR3 has 14 residues. Germline V gene lookup returns CDR1 SGHTA and CDR2 FQGNSA. V was pared by 2 bases and J by 1 base, with 8 bases between. CDR3 protein: CASSLRRGNYGYTF. The CDR3 nucleotides read TGTGCCAGCAGCTTACGACGGGGTAACTATGGCTACACCTTC.

Details on this clone: Since a far larger clone is one base different, this is likely a read error. The sample carries other DNA sequences with the same CDR3. V is TRBV13 and J is TRBJ2-7; the D gene could be TRBD1 or TRBD2 (5 bases each). Germline CDR1 PRHDT, CDR2 FYEKMQ (reference sequence). The CDR3 covers 14 residues. CDR3 sequence reads: CASSLGVPSYEQYF. The CDR3 coding sequence is TGTGCCAGCAGCCTGGGGGTCCCCTCCTATGAGCAGTACTTC.

The chain recombines TRBV5-1 with TRBJ1-2, with TRBD1 identical over 8 bases. The CDR3 sequence is 16 residues long. Germline-derived CDR1 and CDR2 are SGHRS and YFSETQ. V shed 0 bases and J 4 bases; nucleotides not matched to a gene: 8. This CDR3 is CASSLAGAGGFYGYTF. In DNA form, the CDR3 reads TGCGCCAGCAGCTTGGCCGGGGCAGGGGGCTTCTATGGCTACACCTTC. The full variable domain, its missing parts supplied by reference TRBV5-1 and TRBJ1-2, is KAGVTQTPRYLIKTRGQQVTLSCSPISGHRSVSWYQQTPGQGLQFLFEYFSETQRNKGNFPGRFSGRQFSNSRSEMNVSTLELGDSALYLCASSLAGAGGFYGYTFGSGTRLTVV.

The rearrangement joins TRBV19 to TRBJ2-7; 8 nucleotides line up with TRBD1. The J segment lost 2 bases and the V segment lost 3 bases, leaving 6 bases of the junction unmatched. The CDR3 sequence is 15 residues long. CDR1 is LNHDA, CDR2 SQIVND, per germline (reference sequence). The CDR3 coding sequence is TGTGCCAGTAGTATTGGCCTGACAGGGGCCTACGAGCAGTACTTC. Amino acids: CASSIGLTGAYEQYF.

There are a few counts of this clone. A read error may explain this, as a much larger clone is one base away. This CDR3 is also generated by other DNA sequences in the sample. This chain links TRBV30 with TRBJ1-2; D is perhaps TRBD1 (5 bases). Germline V gives CDR1 GTSNPN, CDR2 SVGIG (reference sequence). The CDR3 runs to 15 residues. CDR3 sequence: CAWRRAGFANYGYTF. CDR3 nucleotides: TGTGCCTGGAGAAGAGCAGGGTTTGCTAACTACGGCTACACCTTC.

In DNA, the CDR3 is TGCGCCAGCAGAGGACAGGGGGAGAGGAGTGAAAAACTGTTTTTT. This gives the protein CASRGQGERSEKLFF. The chain carries TRBV5-1 and TRBJ1-4; TRBD1 matches 10 bases. The CDR3 contains 15 residues. After removal of 5 bases from V and 7 bases from J, the junction contained 8 bases not matched to a gene. The germline gives CDR1 SGHRS, CDR2 YFSETQ.

Turning to this clone: This could be a read error, since a much larger clone is one nucleotide away. The rearrangement uses TRBV7-9 and TRBJ1-4; D ambiguous. The CDR3 length is 13 residues. CDR1 is SEHNR, CDR2 FQNEAQ, per germline (reference sequence). This CDR3 is CTSSSGANEKLFF. The CDR3 DNA is TGTACCAGCAGCTCCGGGGCTAATGAAAAACTGTTTTTT.

This clone was observed a few times. This chain links TRBV15 with TRBJ2-1, with 9 bases identical to TRBD2. J was trimmed by 12 bases and V by 0 bases; bases with no gene match: 18. Germline assignment: CDR1 LNHNV and CDR2 YYDKDF (reference sequence). The CDR3 runs to 18 residues. In DNA form, the CDR3 reads TGTGCCACCAGCAGAGATCCGCGCTGGGGGCGGGAGGGCCCTCGGCAGTTCTTC. It specifies CATSRDPRWGREGPRQFF.

This rearrangement joins TRBV29-1 to TRBJ1-2; 8 nucleotides agree with TRBD1. The junction had 10 bases not matched to a gene; V was cut back by 0 bases and J by 7 bases. CDR1 and CDR2 from the germline V gene are SQVTM and ANQGSEA. This CDR3 comprises 15 residues. CDR3 DNA: TGCAGCGTTGAAGATTCTCCAGGGGGCCATGGTGGCTACACCTTC. It translates to CSVEDSPGGHGGYTF. Drawing the rest from reference TRBV29-1 and TRBJ1-2, the complete variable domain is SAVISQKPSRDICQRGTSLTIQCQVDSQVTMMFWYRQQPGQSLTLIATANQGSEATYESGFVIDKFPISRPNLTFSTLTVSNMSPEDSSIYLCSVEDSPGGHGGYTFGSGTRLTVV.